This T cell receptor beta chain was sequenced during a study of blood T cell repertoires in COVID-19. Study-level information: Samples taken during acute and convalescent COVID-19 were collected in the United States, Italy and Spain. PBMCs, B-cell-depleted T cells, or T cells were the source of the cDNA or gDNA that made up the material.

In the original analysis: Scientists estimated how many nucleated cells there were by amplifying reference gene primers. Profiling relied on immunoSEQ multiplex PCR, and the TCRdb table lists in-frame clones only, not all of them. That table is the source of V, J and clone size, and D and trimming were worked out from the DNA. The table includes roughly 110,000 clones, 70% to 75% detected once. This clone showed up just once. With V trimmed by 6 bases and J by 6 bases, 9 bases remained unmatched. The CDR3 runs to 14 residues. Per the germline V gene, CDR1 is WSHSY and CDR2 is SAAADI. V is TRBV10-2 and J is TRBJ1-1, with 8 bases identical to TRBD1. Sequenced: peripheral blood. The origin of this receptor is a human donor with acute or convalescent COVID-19. The donor label of this sample is uncertain. CDR3 protein: CASSAAQGAAEAFF. Here the CDR3 DNA reads TGCGCCAGCAGCGCAGCCCAGGGGGCGGCTGAAGCTTTCTTT.